Following are 22 T cell receptor beta chains from one sample sequenced in a study of blood T cells in healthy people across ages. Together with a sample-barcoded 5' primer, a J-beta primer mix was included in a second PCR lasting roughly 6 to 12 cycles. TCRdb processed the 5' RACE reads anew with MiXCR; each CDR3 protein has one entry. The table shows some 1.5 million distinct CDR3 sequences, with over 25% occurring only once. Sample: blood. All receptors derive from a woman between 25 and 40 years old in good health.

The chain couples TRBV12-3 or TRBV12-4 to TRBJ2-3; D is undetermined. V lost 8 bases, J lost 4 bases, and 7 bases lay in between. The CDR3 spans 11 residues. CDR3 residues: CASVSADTQYF. As DNA, the CDR3 is TGTGCCAGCGTGAGCGCAGATACGCAGTATTTT.

Worth noting for this clonotype: A read error may be the cause here, since a much bigger clone is one base away. The J gene is TRBJ1-2, the V gene TRBV10-1, with TRBD1 matching over 11 bases. The CDR3 has 15 residues. After removal of 4 bases from V and 5 bases from J, the junction contained 6 bases not matched to a gene. Per the germline V gene, CDR1 is WNHNN and CDR2 is SYGVQD (reference sequence). CDR3 nucleotide sequence: TGCGCCAGCAGTGGCAGGACAGGGGGCTTTTATGGCTACACCTTC. Translated: CASSGRTGGFYGYTF.

As to this clonotype: Compared with germline, one end of the junction differs, possibly owing to a read error. The V gene is TRBV7-3, the J gene TRBJ2-1; TRBD1 matches at 9 bases. Germline lookup yields CDR1 SGHTA and CDR2 FQGTGA. CDR3 size: 14 residues. CDR3 coding DNA: TGTGCCGGCAGCTTACAGGGGGCCGGCAATGAGCAGTTCTTC. Its protein is CAGSLQGAGNEQFF.

This clonotype was detected ten times or more. The rearrangement joins TRBV6-6 to TRBJ2-4, with TRBD2 as a possible D gene (5 bases). In germline, CDR1 is MNHNY, CDR2 SVGAGI (reference sequence). The CDR3 length is 14 residues. V lost 1 base, J lost 8 bases, and 12 bases lay in between. The CDR3: CASSYYGGRDIQYF. The CDR3 DNA reads as TGTGCCAGCAGTTACTACGGAGGACGGGACATTCAGTACTTC.

The rearrangement links TRBV20-1 to TRBJ1-3; D is ambiguous. Deletions cut 3 bases from V and 0 bases from J, with 12 bases between. The germline V gene encodes CDR1 DFQATT and CDR2 SNEGSKA (reference sequence). This CDR3 comprises 15 residues. CDR3 DNA sequence: TGCAGTGCTAGTTTGGCGGATTACTCTGGAAACACCATATATTTT. Residues: CSASLADYSGNTIYF.

With respect to this clonotype: Its ends do not fully match the called genes, so a read error is possible. The chain uses TRBV27 and TRBJ2-7; the D gene is possibly TRBD2 (5 bases). Per germline, CDR1 MNHEY and CDR2 SMNVEV (reference sequence). This CDR3 has 14 amino acids. The CDR3 bases are TGTGTCAGCAGTTTGGCGGGCGGAGCCTACGAGCAGTACTTC. Protein sequence: CVSSLAGGAYEQYF.

V usage is TRBV10-3 and J usage is TRBJ2-1, with 14 bases matching TRBD2. The V gene end was trimmed by 11 bases and the J gene end by 9 bases; junction bases not matched to a gene: 15. Germline V CDR1 and CDR2: ENHRY, SYGVKD. The CDR3 length is 16 residues. The CDR3 sequence is CAVTGTSGSRSGEQFF. DNA for the CDR3: TGTGCCGTTACCGGGACTAGCGGGAGTCGGTCCGGTGAGCAGTTCTTC.

At least ten counts were recorded for this clonotype. In nucleotides, the CDR3 is TGTGCCAGCAGTCCACCGACAGGAACCAAAAACATTCAGTACTTC. Amino acids: CASSPPTGTKNIQYF. J is TRBJ2-4 and V is TRBV6-6; D may be TRBD1 (6 bases). This CDR3 has 15 residues. With 5 bases removed from V and 2 bases from J, the gap between germline ends came to 13 bases. The V gene's germline CDR1 is MNHNY and CDR2 SVGAGI (reference sequence).

This clonotype was recorded a few times. The V call is TRBV20-1, the J call TRBJ1-1; D might be TRBD1 (6 bases). The ends were cut back, 5 bases at V and 1 base at J, with 14 bases in the middle. The CDR3 totals 14 residues. The germline gives CDR1 DFQATT, CDR2 SNEGSKA (reference sequence). The CDR3 coding sequence is TGCAGTGCTCCTACAGGGAGAGAGAACACTGAAGCTTTCTTT. Its translation is CSAPTGRENTEAFF.

This chain connects TRBV20-1 to TRBJ2-7; perhaps TRBD1 as D (5 bases). Trimming shortened V by 1 base and J by 2 bases, and 9 bases separated the two germline ends. CDR3 size: 13 residues. The germline CDR1 and CDR2 sequences are DFQATT and SNEGSKA (reference sequence). CDR3 coding DNA: TGCAGTGCTAGAGGGGAACAGGCCTACGAGCAGTACTTC. Translated, it gives CSARGEQAYEQYF.

The chain has TRBV18 and TRBJ2-3, with 14 bases identical to TRBD2. The J segment lost 4 bases and the V segment lost 1 base, leaving 4 bases of the junction unmatched. CDR3 length: 17 amino acids. The germline V gene encodes CDR1 KGHSH and CDR2 LQKENI. CDR3 nucleotide sequence: TGTGCCAGCTCACCACTGGGGACTAGCGGGGGCGCAGATACGCAGTATTTT. Amino acid sequence: CASSPLGTSGGADTQYF.

This chain connects TRBV29-1 to TRBJ1-1; no firm D call. Trimming took off 5 bases at V and 5 bases at J, with 12 bases between the two ends. The CDR3 loop spans 12 amino acids. Germline V CDR1 and CDR2: SQVTM, ANQGSEA. The chain's CDR3 is CSVRGWETEAFF. DNA of the CDR3: TGCAGCGTTCGGGGATGGGAAACTGAAGCTTTCTTT. Based on the CDR3 plus reference TRBV29-1 and TRBJ1-1, the full variable domain is SAVISQKPSRDICQRGTSLTIQCQVDSQVTMMFWYRQQPGQSLTLIATANQGSEATYESGFVIDKFPISRPNLTFSTLTVSNMSPEDSSIYLCSVRGWETEAFFGQGTRLTVV.

On this clonotype: A much larger clone differs from this one at a single base, so this may be a read error. The chain recombines TRBV24-1 with TRBJ2-7; D is perhaps TRBD2 (6 bases). CDR3 length: 12 residues. V dropped 10 bases and J dropped 5 bases, with 14 bases sitting between them. Germline V lookup: CDR1 KGHDR, CDR2 SFDVKD. The CDR3 DNA sequence: TGTGCCACTGCGGGGCAATGCAACGAGCAGTACTTC. Translated: CATAGQCNEQYF.

This clonotype has ten or more counts. The genes are TRBV29-1 and TRBJ2-5; D gene ambiguous. This CDR3 has 14 amino acids. Trimming stripped 1 base from V and 2 bases from J, with 11 bases between. Germline V gene sequence: CDR1 SQVTM, CDR2 ANQGSEA. The CDR3 sequence: CSVEGVLSQETQYF. The CDR3, as DNA: TGCAGCGTTGAAGGAGTTCTGTCGCAAGAGACCCAGTACTTC.

The chain has TRBV6-5 and TRBJ2-5, with 9 bases lining up with TRBD2. Per germline, CDR1 MNHEY and CDR2 SVGAGI. The junction had 12 bases not matched to a gene; V was cut back by 2 bases and J by 5 bases. CDR3 length: 17 residues. CDR3 residues: CASSYGAGGPSRETQYF. The CDR3 DNA reads TGTGCCAGCAGTTACGGGGCGGGAGGGCCCTCGAGGGAGACCCAGTACTTC.

This clonotype was seen repeatedly, ten times or more. The V and J genes are TRBV6-6 and TRBJ2-5, with 8 bases fitting TRBD2. Germline CDR1 and CDR2: MNHNY and SVGAGI (reference sequence). The CDR3 spans 15 residues. After removal of 3 bases from V and 5 bases from J, the junction contained 8 bases not matched to a gene. The CDR3 spells CASSYTGGPYETQYF. CDR3 sequence (DNA): TGTGCCAGCAGTTATACGGGAGGGCCGTATGAGACCCAGTACTTC.

This clonotype was seen many times. The rearrangement joins TRBV7-9 to TRBJ2-7, with D possibly matching TRBD2 (6 bases). CDR1 is SEHNR and CDR2 is FQNEAQ in the germline V gene (reference sequence). Deletions cut 1 base from V and 7 bases from J, with 17 bases between. The CDR3 runs 15 residues. CDR3 residues: CASSLEVIQGLEQYF. CDR3 nucleotide sequence: TGTGCCAGCAGCTTAGAAGTTATCCAGGGACTGGAGCAGTACTTC.

The chain carries TRBV12-3 or TRBV12-4 and TRBJ1-1; TRBD1 matches 7 bases. V shed 5 bases and J 1 base; nucleotides not matched to a gene: 7. This CDR3 comprises 15 residues. CDR3 loop: CASSPIGGQNTEAFF. DNA for the CDR3: TGTGCCAGCAGTCCTATAGGGGGCCAGAACACTGAAGCTTTCTTT.

This clonotype was detected only a few times. The V call is TRBV21-1, the J call TRBJ1-2. TRBV21-1 is an annotated pseudogene. The CDR3 has 15 amino acids. The CDR3 sequence is CASSKESRSNYGYTF. The CDR3 DNA is TGTGCCAGCAGCAAAGAATCTAGGTCTAACTATGGCTACACCTTC.

This clonotype was counted only a few times. The rearrangement joins TRBV5-5 to TRBJ1-4; D possibly corresponds to TRBD1 (5 bases). Germline assignment: CDR1 SGHKS and CDR2 YYEKEE (reference sequence). The ends were cut back, 4 bases at V and 6 bases at J, with 19 bases in the middle. This CDR3 comprises 16 residues. The chain's CDR3 is CASSAGTSFSYEKLFF. Written as DNA, the CDR3 is TGTGCCAGCAGCGCCGGGACCTCTTTCTCGTATGAAAAACTGTTTTTT.

For the CDR3, the DNA is TGCGCCAGCAGCTTGGGACAGGGCCCCACTAATGAAAAACTGTTTTTT. Protein product: CASSLGQGPTNEKLFF. The genes are TRBV5-1 and TRBJ1-4; TRBD1 matches 7 bases. The CDR3 spans 16 residues. The ends lost 0 bases at V and 2 bases at J; junction bases unmatched: 4. Germline V CDR1 and CDR2: SGHRS, YFSETQ.

The rearrangement links TRBV2 to TRBJ1-1; 7 nucleotides line up with TRBD1. The CDR3 has 13 residues. With 4 bases clipped from V and 5 bases from J, the junction kept 4 bases outside the gene matches. Germline V gene sequence: CDR1 SNHLY, CDR2 FYNNEI. The CDR3 DNA is TGTGCCAGCAGTGTTGACAGGGAAACTGAAGCTTTCTTT. Protein: CASSVDRETEAFF.